One sample yielded the 2 T cell receptor beta chains listed below, sequenced in a study of CD8 T cell repertoires and HIV-1 epitope variants. Their antigens remain unidentified. Profiled with immunoSEQ multiplex PCR; TCRdb holds only in-frame clones, not every one. Among 5,000 or so clones, around 65% were seen once, and the ten largest hold roughly 42%. Source material: cultured CD8+ T cells derived from PBMCs. These receptors were taken from a male donor with HIV.

Within the sample, this clone is medium-sized. The chain has TRBV15 and TRBJ2-5; no clear D gene. The length of the CDR3 is 13 residues. Trimming removed 0 bases at V and 4 bases at J, with 6 bases between. The V gene's germline CDR1 is LNHNV and CDR2 YYDKDF (reference sequence). The CDR3 DNA reads as TGTGCCACCAGCAGAGATCGGAGAGAGACCCAGTACTTC. Amino acids: CATSRDRRETQYF.

The CDR3 nucleotides read TGCAGCGCTGCCGGGACAGAGAGCTCCTACGAGCAGTACTTC. Its translation is CSAAGTESSYEQYF. The V call is TRBV29-1, the J call TRBJ2-7, with 7 positions matching TRBD1. CDR3 length equals 14 residues. Germline V gene data show CDR1 as SQVTM and CDR2 as ANQGSEA. The ends lost 7 bases at V and 0 bases at J; junction bases unmatched: 9.